This T cell receptor (beta chain) was recovered during a study of T cell clonotyping in hematopoietic cell transplantation. Sequenced by immunoSEQ multiplex PCR; TCRdb stores in-frame clones only, minus some. The sample gives about 5,700 clones, roughly nine tenths of which show up once; around 50% is in the top ten. From germline, CDR1 is SGHAT and CDR2 FQNNGV. V lost 5 bases and J 7 bases, leaving 14 bases between the germline ends. The CDR3 spans 13 residues. Sequencing was performed on peripheral blood mononuclear cells, taken 100 days after allogeneic stem cell transplant. The gene calls are TRBV11-2 and TRBJ1-2, with D possibly being TRBD1 (6 bases). The TCR was taken from a female patient in her 50s who had an allogeneic stem cell transplant from an unrelated donor, so T cells may come from the graft donor. Some clones in this sample may be carry-over from other donors' samples. In DNA, the CDR3 is TGTGCCAGCAGCCAGCACCAGGGGTCTGGCTACACCTTC. It yields the protein CASSQHQGSGYTF.